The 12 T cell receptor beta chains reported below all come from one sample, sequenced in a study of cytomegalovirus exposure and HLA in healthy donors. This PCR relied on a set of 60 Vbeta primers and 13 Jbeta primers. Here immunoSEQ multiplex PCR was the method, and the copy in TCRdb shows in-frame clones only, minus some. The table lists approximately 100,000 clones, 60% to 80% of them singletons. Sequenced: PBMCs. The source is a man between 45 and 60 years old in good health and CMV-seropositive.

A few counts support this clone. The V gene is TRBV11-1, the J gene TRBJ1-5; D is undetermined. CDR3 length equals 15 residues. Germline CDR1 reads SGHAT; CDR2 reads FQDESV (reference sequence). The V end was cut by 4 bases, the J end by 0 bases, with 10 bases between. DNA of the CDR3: TGTGCCAGCAGCTCGGATACAGATAGCAATCAGCCCCAGCATTTT. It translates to CASSSDTDSNQPQHF.

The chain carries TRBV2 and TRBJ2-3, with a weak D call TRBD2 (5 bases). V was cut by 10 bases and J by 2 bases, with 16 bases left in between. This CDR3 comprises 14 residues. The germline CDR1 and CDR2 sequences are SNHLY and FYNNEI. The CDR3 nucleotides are TGTGCCACTTATTTTAGCGTAATCACAGATACGCAGTATTTT. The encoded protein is CATYFSVITDTQYF.

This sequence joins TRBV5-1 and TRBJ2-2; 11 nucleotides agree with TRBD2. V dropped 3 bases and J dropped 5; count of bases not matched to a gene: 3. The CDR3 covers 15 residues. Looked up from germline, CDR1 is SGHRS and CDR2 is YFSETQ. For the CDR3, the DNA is TGCGCCAGCAGCTCGACTAGCGGGGAGACCGGGGAGCTGTTTTTT. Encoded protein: CASSSTSGETGELFF.

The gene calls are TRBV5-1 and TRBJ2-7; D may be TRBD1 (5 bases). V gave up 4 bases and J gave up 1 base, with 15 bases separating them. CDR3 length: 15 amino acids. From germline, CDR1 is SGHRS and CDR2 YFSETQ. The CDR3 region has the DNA TGCGCCAGCAGCCCCATCAGGGCCAGGTCCTACGAGCAGTACTTC. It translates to CASSPIRARSYEQYF.

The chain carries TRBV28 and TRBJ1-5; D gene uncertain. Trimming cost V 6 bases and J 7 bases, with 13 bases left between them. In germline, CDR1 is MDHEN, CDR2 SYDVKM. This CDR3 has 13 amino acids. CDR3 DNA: TGTGCCAGCAGCCCTGGGAGCAGCCAGCCCCAGCATTTT. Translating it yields CASSPGSSQPQHF.

The CDR3 spells CASSKRVGDTGELFF. In DNA form, the CDR3 reads TGTGCCAGCAGCAAGAGGGTTGGGGACACCGGGGAGCTGTTTTTT. The rearrangement joins TRBV5-4 to TRBJ2-2; tentatively, D is TRBD2 (5 bases). The CDR3 consists of 15 residues. V was shortened by 4 bases and J by 3 bases, with 13 bases between the two germline ends. CDR1 is SGHNT and CDR2 is YYREEE in the germline V gene (reference sequence).

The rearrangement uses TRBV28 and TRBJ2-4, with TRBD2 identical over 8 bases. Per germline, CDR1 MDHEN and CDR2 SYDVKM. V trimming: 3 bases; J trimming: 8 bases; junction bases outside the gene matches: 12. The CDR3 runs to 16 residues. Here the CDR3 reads CASSFRREAGVYIQYF. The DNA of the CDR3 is TGTGCCAGCAGTTTCCGGCGGGAGGCCGGGGTTTACATTCAGTACTTC. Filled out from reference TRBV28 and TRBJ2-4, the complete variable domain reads DVKVTQSSRYLVKRTGEKVFLECVQDMDHENMFWYRQDPGLGLRLIYFSYDVKMKEKGDIPEGYSVSREKKERFSLILESASTNQTSMYLCASSFRREAGVYIQYFGAGTRLSVL.

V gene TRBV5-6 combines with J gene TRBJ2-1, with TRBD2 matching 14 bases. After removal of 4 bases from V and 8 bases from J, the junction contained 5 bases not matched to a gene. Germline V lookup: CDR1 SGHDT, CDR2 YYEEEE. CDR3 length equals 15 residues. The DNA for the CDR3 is TGTGCCAGCAGCCCGACTAGCGGGAGGGCTTATGAGCAGTTCTTC. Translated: CASSPTSGRAYEQFF.

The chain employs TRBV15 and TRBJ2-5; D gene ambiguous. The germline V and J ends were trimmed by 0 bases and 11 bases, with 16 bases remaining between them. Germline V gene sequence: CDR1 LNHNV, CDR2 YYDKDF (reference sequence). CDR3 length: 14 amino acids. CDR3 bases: TGTGCCACCAGCAGAGAACTTCGTATGGAGAGTCAGTACTTC. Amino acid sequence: CATSRELRMESQYF.

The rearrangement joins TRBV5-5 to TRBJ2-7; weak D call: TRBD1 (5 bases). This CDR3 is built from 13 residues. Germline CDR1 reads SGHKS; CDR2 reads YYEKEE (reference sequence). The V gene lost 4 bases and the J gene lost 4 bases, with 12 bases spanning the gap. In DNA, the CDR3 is TGTGCCAGCAGCCCGGGCAGGGAATACGAGCAGTACTTC. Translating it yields CASSPGREYEQYF.

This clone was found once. The CDR3 sequence: CASSVVGVQDTQYF. CDR3 coding DNA: TGTGCCAGCAGCGTAGTCGGTGTCCAAGATACGCAGTATTTT. The V call is TRBV9, the J call TRBJ2-3; D is uncertain. This CDR3 spans 14 amino acids. Germline lookup yields CDR1 SGDLS and CDR2 YYNGEE. Trimming cost V 0 bases and J 5 bases, with 10 bases left between them.

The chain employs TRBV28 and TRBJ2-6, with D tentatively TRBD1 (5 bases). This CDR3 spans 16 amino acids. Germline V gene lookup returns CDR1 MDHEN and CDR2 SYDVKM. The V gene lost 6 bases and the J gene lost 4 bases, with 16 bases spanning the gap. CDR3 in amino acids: CASSTNWGSGANVLTF. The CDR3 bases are TGTGCCAGCAGCACCAACTGGGGCTCCGGGGCCAACGTCCTGACTTTC.